This T cell receptor beta chain was obtained from a study of breast tumors, draining lymph nodes, adjacent tissues. Study results and limitations: Tumors had less TCR diversity than lymph nodes, more than nontumor tissue. That most tumor T cells come from lymph nodes remained unproven. The data were judged consistent with most tumor T cells coming from lymph node and expanding in tumor.

Breast cancer patients provided tissue from their axillary draining lymph nodes. TCRdb itself ran the multiplex PCR reads through MiXCR, one entry per CDR3 protein. The data show more than 85,000 distinct CDR3 sequences, with roughly 20% seen just once and more than 0.9% held by the top ten. This clonotype was counted many times. Its cognate antigen is unknown. The CDR3 sequence is 14 residues long. Germline-derived CDR1 and CDR2 are SEHNR and FQNEAQ (reference sequence). The V gene lost 3 bases and the J gene lost 5 bases, with 13 bases spanning the gap. V usage is TRBV7-9 and J usage is TRBJ2-5; possibly TRBD1 or TRBD2 for D (5 bases each). Sample: axillary lymph node tissue. This TCR was recovered from a female donor with breast cancer. Some clones in this sample may be carry-over from other donors' samples. The CDR3 sequence: CASSLASWGETQYF. The DNA of the CDR3 is TGTGCCAGCAGCTTGGCCTCTTGGGGGGAGACCCAGTACTTC. The complete variable domain, with remaining parts taken from reference TRBV7-9 and TRBJ2-5, reads DTGVSQNPRHKITKRGQNVTFRCDPISEHNRLYWYRQTLGQGPEFLTYFQNEAQLEKSRLLSDRFSAERPKGSFSTLEIQRTEQGDSAMYLCASSLASWGETQYFGPGTRLLVL.